These T cell receptor beta chains were read from a single sample in a study of human T cells and chemical hapten exposure. TCRdb re-called the 5' RACE reads with MiXCR, one entry per CDR3 protein. This repertoire shows 120,000 to 150,000 distinct CDR3 sequences, 3.5% to 5% found once; its top ten account for about 1.3%. Receptor source: a female donor in good health. Both conserved end residues are part of each CDR3. Each record gives: CDR3 DNA, CDR3 protein, V gene, D gene, clone size, J gene. The D gene is left open where the match is weak. Sizes are listed as once, few or many counts, or a class when the clone is expanded.

TGCGCCAGCAGCTTGGCTAGTGGGACAAACTATGGCTACACCTTC | CASSLASGTNYGYTF | TRBV5-1 | NA | few | TRBJ1-2
TGTGCCAGCAGTTTAAGGAGCATGGGGGAGGACTACGAGCAGTACTTC | CASSLRSMGEDYEQYF | TRBV27 | NA | many | TRBJ2-7
TGTGCCACCAGGGTTAGCAATCAGCCCCAGCATTTT | CATRVSNQPQHF | TRBV15 | NA | many | TRBJ1-5
TGCGCCAGCAGCTTGTCGGCTAGCGGGGGTTCCCAGTACTTC | CASSLSASGGSQYF | TRBV5-1 | TRBD2 | many | TRBJ2-5
TGTGCCAGCAGTCAGATGGGCTCTGGGGCCAACGTCCTGACTTTC | CASSQMGSGANVLTF | TRBV6-5 | NA | many | TRBJ2-6
TGTGCCAGCAGTGAAGGTTCACCCGGGGAGCTGTTTTTT | CASSEGSPGELFF | TRBV2 | NA | many | TRBJ2-2
TGTGCCAGCAGCCCGACGGGACTAGCGGGGGGGAGCTCCTACAATGAGCAGTTCTTC | CASSPTGLAGGSSYNEQFF | TRBV14 | TRBD2 | few | TRBJ2-1
TGCAGCGTTTCGGGCAGTACCTACGAGCAGTACTTC | CSVSGSTYEQYF | TRBV29-1 | NA | many | TRBJ2-7
TGTGCCAGCAGCTTAGGGGGTGAGCAGTTCTTC | CASSLGGEQFF | TRBV7-3 | NA | many | TRBJ2-1
TGTGCCAGCAGTTACGACCAAAGGAACCACGAGCAGTACTTC | CASSYDQRNHEQYF | TRBV6-6 | NA | many | TRBJ2-7
TGTGCCACAAGTGATAAGAACTATGGCTACACCTTC | CATSDKNYGYTF | TRBV2 | NA | many | TRBJ1-2